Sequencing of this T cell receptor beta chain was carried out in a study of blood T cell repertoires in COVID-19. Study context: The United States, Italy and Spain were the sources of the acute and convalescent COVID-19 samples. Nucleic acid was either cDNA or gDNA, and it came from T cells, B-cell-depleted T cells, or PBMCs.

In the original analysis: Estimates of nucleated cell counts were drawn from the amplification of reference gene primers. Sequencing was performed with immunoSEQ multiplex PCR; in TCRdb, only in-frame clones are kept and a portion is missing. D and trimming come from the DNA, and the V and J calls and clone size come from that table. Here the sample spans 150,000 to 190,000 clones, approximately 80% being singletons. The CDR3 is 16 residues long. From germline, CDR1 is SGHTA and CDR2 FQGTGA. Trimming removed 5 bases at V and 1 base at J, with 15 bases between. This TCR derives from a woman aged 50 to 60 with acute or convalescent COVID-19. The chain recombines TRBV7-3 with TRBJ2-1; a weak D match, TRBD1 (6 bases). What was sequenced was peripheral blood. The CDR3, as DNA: TGTGCCAGCAGCGTGAACAGGGTCTTGTCCTACAATGAGCAGTTCTTC. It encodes CASSVNRVLSYNEQFF.